This TCR beta chain stems from a study of T cell repertoires in MIS-A myocarditis (dated by TCRdb to 2022 to 2024). This clone was counted a single time. Its antigen is unknown. The input lacks base qualities; no much larger clone sits a single base away. The immunoSEQ bias-controlled multiplex PCR was used to amplify TCRbeta CDR3 regions, which were then sequenced at high throughput. The published analysis was carried out like this. CDR3 sequences were collapsed and filtered with the immunoSEQ vendor pipeline, and the abundance and frequency of each unique TCRbeta CDR3 were thereby quantified. Dominant CDR3 amino acid sequences were clustered with SARS-CoV-2-specific ImmuneCODE TCRbeta sequences by CD-HIT using a 90% global sequence identity threshold. Clones with frequencies of 0.1 to 1 were classed as hyperexpanded, and 0.01 to 0.1 as large. CDR3 amino acid sequences and V and J gene assignments of dominant clones were confirmed with MiXCR. The R stringdist package was used to compute Levenshtein distances between the patient clonotypes and the ImmuneCODE hits. TCRdb took over this immuneACCESS table, retaining in-frame rearrangements with V and J assigned. Such tables are incomplete; in checked studies, under half of the missing clones stem from an unresolved V gene, and the remainder is unexplained. That table gives V, J and clone size, and the DNA gave D and trimming. The sample yields fewer than 11,000 clones; roughly 90% were counted once. The ten largest clones represent 2% to 2.5% of the sample.

Sequences SNHLY (CDR1) and FYNNEI (CDR2) are obtained from the germline V gene. The CDR3 contains 15 residues, cysteine and phenylalanine counted. Just the 45-base CDR3 DNA is kept, in frame starting at base 1. After removal of 5 bases from V and 3 bases from J, the junction retains 8 bases not matched to a gene. The QIAamp DNA FFPE kit was used to extract genomic DNA from formalin-fixed paraffin-embedded autopsy tissue. This sequence was found in a man aged 18-30 years with fulminant myocarditis from multisystem inflammatory syndrome in adults (MIS-A) after COVID-19. Sequenced: thoracic lymph node tissue obtained at autopsy. The sequence joins TRBV2 to TRBJ1-2, with 8 bases matching TRBD1. In nucleotides, the sequence is TGTGCCAGCAGTTCCTCCGACAGGGGTTACTATGGCTACACCTTC. It specifies CASSSSDRGYYGYTF.